This T cell receptor (beta chain) was recorded in a study of cytotoxic CD8 clonotypes in ibrutinib-treated CLL. Study-wide context: Among the patients, around ten presented as relapsed/refractory and fewer than 16 as treatment-naive; 17 to 18 showed unmutated IGHV.

CDR3 size: 10 residues. Germline V gene sequence: CDR1 SQVTM, CDR2 ANQGSEA. Trimming took 6 bases from V and 10 from J, leaving 10 bases between them. Using immunoSEQ multiplex PCR, the repertoire was profiled, and TCRdb retains in-frame clones only, with some absent. The sample yields roughly 250,000 clones, roughly 74% seen once. This chain links TRBV29-1 with TRBJ2-1; weak D call: TRBD1 (6 bases). This clonotype was obtained from a human donor with chronic lymphocytic leukemia. Sequenced here: PBMCs, sampled after 24 months of ibrutinib treatment. CDR3 sequence reads: CSVSGVEQFF. CDR3 DNA sequence: TGCAGCGTCTCAGGGGTCGAGCAGTTCTTC.